This T cell receptor (beta chain) was observed in a study of blood T cells in healthy people across ages. For the second PCR, which ran for roughly 6 to 12 cycles, a sample-barcoded 5' primer and a J-beta primer mix were used. TCRdb re-called the 5' RACE reads with MiXCR, one entry per CDR3 protein. The sample holds 800,000 or so distinct CDR3 sequences, more than 35% seen once. The sequencing input was blood. The TCR sequence derives from a man at least 80 years old in good health.

The CDR3: CASSPQGQGANEQFF. CDR3 in DNA: TGTGCCAGCAGTCCCCAGGGACAAGGAGCAAATGAGCAGTTCTTC. The J gene is TRBJ2-1, the V gene TRBV6-6, with a weak D call TRBD1 (6 bases). V dropped 5 bases and J dropped 7 bases, with 18 bases sitting between them. This CDR3 contains 15 residues. Germline loops: CDR1 MNHNY, CDR2 SVGAGI (reference sequence).